The clone carrying this T cell receptor (beta chain) was seen a few times. The length of the CDR3 is 17 residues. Germline loops: CDR1 MNHNS, CDR2 SASEGT. V lost 4 bases and J lost 0, with 16 bases in between. These data originate in a study of identical twins. cDNA molecules carried unique molecular identifiers, and template switching added a universal primer site. Using its own MiXCR run on the 5' RACE reads, TCRdb lists one record per CDR3 protein. This sample has 550,000 to 800,000 distinct CDR3 sequences, with 7.1% found just once. The sample was also reused in another study, on yellow fever vaccine responses in identical twins.

This receptor was obtained from a young woman in good health. The chain employs TRBV6-1 and TRBJ2-1; D possibly corresponds to TRBD2 (5 bases). Sequencing was performed on PBMCs. The CDR3 spells CASSVWWTGSSYNEQFF. In nucleotides, the CDR3 is TGTGCCAGCAGTGTCTGGTGGACGGGAAGCTCCTACAATGAGCAGTTCTTC.